One sample yielded the 17 T cell receptor beta chains listed below, sequenced in a study of beta chain features in type 1 diabetes. What was sequenced were expressed TCRB transcripts, since all of the isolated RNA had been reverse transcribed. TCRdb's table, derived via immunoSEQ multiplex PCR, lists solely in-frame clones and lacks some. The sample has 360,000 or so clones, around 20% seen once. The sample was naive CD4+ T cells from blood. The receptors derive from a woman aged 18-29 years in good health.

This sequence joins TRBV5-1 and TRBJ2-3; D is possibly TRBD2 (5 bases). V lost 4 bases and J 1 base, leaving 10 bases between the germline ends. The CDR3 contains 14 residues. Germline-derived CDR1 and CDR2 are SGHRS and YFSETQ. CDR3 region: CASSAGLGTDTQYF. Here the CDR3 DNA reads TGCGCCAGCAGCGCGGGCCTAGGCACAGATACGCAGTATTTT.

Concerning this clone: This same CDR3 is encoded by further DNA sequences in the sample. The chain couples TRBV5-1 to TRBJ2-7; 10 bases fit TRBD1. V shed 7 bases, J shed 4 bases, and the junction held 5 bases outside the gene matches. The V gene's germline CDR1 is SGHRS and CDR2 YFSETQ. The CDR3 is 13 amino acids. The CDR3 bases are TGCGCCAGCTCCTGGACAGGGGGTTACGAGCAGTACTTC. This encodes CASSWTGGYEQYF. The full variable domain, rest sourced from reference TRBV5-1 and TRBJ2-7, is KAGVTQTPRYLIKTRGQQVTLSCSPISGHRSVSWYQQTPGQGLQFLFEYFSETQRNKGNFPGRFSGRQFSNSRSEMNVSTLELGDSALYLCASSWTGGYEQYFGPGTRLTVT.

The gene calls are TRBV5-6 and TRBJ2-7, with 7 bases identical to TRBD1. The germline gives CDR1 SGHDT, CDR2 YYEEEE. The J segment lost 3 bases and the V segment lost 4 bases, leaving 7 bases of the junction unmatched. The CDR3 is 14 amino acids. CDR3 protein: CASSRRRQGYEQYF. The CDR3 nucleotides are TGTGCCAGCAGCCGCCGTCGACAGGGCTACGAGCAGTACTTC.

This clone was seen a handful of times. The chain links TRBV2 to TRBJ2-7; TRBD2 aligns across 11 bases. The germline V gene encodes CDR1 SNHLY and CDR2 FYNNEI. This CDR3 comprises 14 residues. Trimming at V came to 6 bases and at J to 3 bases, leaving 4 bases not matched to a gene. CDR3 sequence reads: CASRNLAGGYEQYF. DNA for the CDR3: TGTGCCAGCAGGAACCTAGCGGGGGGCTACGAGCAGTACTTC.

This clone was observed a few times. The J gene is TRBJ1-1, the V gene TRBV11-3; no clear D. The CDR3 covers 15 residues. CDR1 and CDR2 (germline): SGHNT, YENEEA. V was trimmed by 1 base and J by 5 bases, leaving 14 bases between them. The CDR3 nucleotides read TGTGCCAGCAGCTTAGGGTCAAGGAGGAGTACTGAAGCTTTCTTT. Protein: CASSLGSRRSTEAFF.

The rearrangement uses TRBV5-4 and TRBJ1-6, with no clear D. The CDR3 contains 12 residues. Germline V gene data show CDR1 as SGHNT and CDR2 as YYREEE (reference sequence). V was pared by 4 bases and J by 8 bases, with 7 bases between. The CDR3 reads CASSRQDSPLHF. The CDR3 region has the DNA TGTGCCAGCAGCCGGCAGGATTCACCCCTCCACTTT.

This clone has a handful of counts. V is TRBV18 and J is TRBJ2-7; maybe TRBD2 (5 bases). Germline lookup yields CDR1 KGHSH and CDR2 LQKENI. The length of the CDR3 is 16 residues. Trimming removed 1 base at V and 2 bases at J, with 15 bases between. The CDR3 DNA is TGTGCCAGCTCACCACTGGAGGATGGCATCACCTACGAGCAGTACTTC. Translating it yields CASSPLEDGITYEQYF. Full variable domain (rest looked up from reference TRBV18 and TRBJ2-7): NAGVMQNPRHLVRRRGQEARLRCSPMKGHSHVYWYRQLPEEGLKFMVYLQKENIIDESGMPKERFSAEFPKEGPSILRIQQVVRGDSAAYFCASSPLEDGITYEQYFGPGTRLTVT.

This clone has just a few counts. The chain links TRBV11-2 to TRBJ2-1; D remains unclear. Germline V gene lookup returns CDR1 SGHAT and CDR2 FQNNGV. V lost 5 bases to trimming and J lost 8 bases, with 7 bases between them. The CDR3 is made up of 11 amino acids. The CDR3 is CASSPRDEQFF. The CDR3 coding sequence is TGTGCCAGCAGCCCCCGCGATGAGCAGTTCTTC.

The gene calls are TRBV4-3 and TRBJ2-3, with D possibly TRBD1 on 5 matching bases. Germline CDR1 reads LGHNA; CDR2 reads YSLEER. The CDR3 loop spans 16 amino acids. V lost 0 bases to trimming and J lost 1 base, with 11 bases between them. The CDR3 spells CASSQDSVGGTDTQYF. The CDR3 coding sequence is TGCGCCAGCAGCCAAGATTCGGTAGGGGGCACAGATACGCAGTATTTT.

The chain couples TRBV5-1 to TRBJ2-7, with 9 bases aligning to TRBD2. The ends lost 3 bases at V and 6 bases at J; junction bases unmatched: 7. The CDR3 spans 14 residues. In germline, CDR1 is SGHRS, CDR2 YFSETQ. As DNA, the CDR3 is TGCGCCAGCAGCTCTAGCGGGACTAGGAGCGAGCAGTACTTC. It codes for CASSSSGTRSEQYF. Based on the CDR3 plus reference TRBV5-1 and TRBJ2-7, the full variable domain is KAGVTQTPRYLIKTRGQQVTLSCSPISGHRSVSWYQQTPGQGLQFLFEYFSETQRNKGNFPGRFSGRQFSNSRSEMNVSTLELGDSALYLCASSSSGTRSEQYFGPGTRLTVT.

The CDR3 DNA reads TGTGCCAGCAGCTTAGCCCCAGGGGTGGACTATGGCTACACCTTC. Protein: CASSLAPGVDYGYTF. This sequence joins TRBV7-2 and TRBJ1-2; the D gene is possibly TRBD1 (6 bases). Deletions cut 0 bases from V and 3 bases from J, with 11 bases between. Germline CDR1 reads SGHTA; CDR2 reads FQGNSA. This CDR3 is 15 amino acids long.

The chain combines TRBV28 with TRBJ1-2, with a possible D match to TRBD1 (6 bases). CDR1 is MDHEN and CDR2 is SYDVKM in the germline V gene. Trimming removed 5 bases at V and 6 bases at J, with 19 bases between. CDR3 length: 15 residues. Here the CDR3 reads CASSTAPGQRDGYTF. The CDR3 nucleotides read TGTGCCAGCAGTACCGCACCGGGACAACGGGATGGCTACACCTTC.

V gene TRBV29-1 combines with J gene TRBJ2-7, with D possibly being TRBD1 (6 bases). The CDR3 totals 12 residues. The ends were cut back, 6 bases at V and 3 bases at J, with 12 bases in the middle. Germline values: CDR1 SQVTM, CDR2 ANQGSEA. This CDR3 is CSVRGQFYEQYF. DNA for the CDR3: TGCAGCGTCCGAGGACAGTTCTACGAGCAGTACTTC.

The rearrangement joins TRBV7-2 to TRBJ2-2; the D gene is possibly TRBD2 (6 bases). The CDR3 contains 14 residues. Germline V gene lookup returns CDR1 SGHTA and CDR2 FQGNSA. Between the trimmed V and J ends, which lost 4 bases and 7 bases, there was a span of 13 bases. CDR3 nucleotides: TGTGCCAGCAGCTCCGCTAGCGAGAACGGGGAGCTGTTTTTT. Protein sequence: CASSSASENGELFF.

The chain carries TRBV29-1 and TRBJ2-3; 9 nucleotides match TRBD2. CDR3 length: 13 amino acids. Trimming took 5 bases from V and 4 from J; bases not matched to a gene: 4. From germline, CDR1 is SQVTM and CDR2 ANQGSEA. The CDR3 sequence: CSVRGRAADTQYF. The DNA for the CDR3 is TGCAGCGTTCGCGGGAGGGCGGCAGATACGCAGTATTTT.

The genes are TRBV30 and TRBJ1-1, with TRBD1 matching 8 bases. Germline V CDR1 and CDR2: GTSNPN, SVGIG (reference sequence). J was trimmed by 3 bases and V by 5 bases; bases with no gene match: 8. The CDR3 totals 14 residues. The CDR3 region is CAWVHRGLYTEAFF. For the CDR3, the DNA is TGTGCCTGGGTTCACAGGGGGTTATACACTGAAGCTTTCTTT.

The chain uses TRBV5-4 and TRBJ2-3; 8 bases fit TRBD2. V shed 2 bases and J 2 bases; nucleotides not matched to a gene: 10. The CDR3 runs to 17 residues. From germline, CDR1 is SGHNT and CDR2 YYREEE (reference sequence). CDR3: CASSFALAGTFTDTQYF. The CDR3 DNA reads TGTGCCAGCAGCTTCGCTCTAGCGGGCACTTTCACAGATACGCAGTATTTT.